The sequence of this T cell receptor beta chain was determined in a study of cytomegalovirus exposure and HLA in healthy donors. This clone has more than one count but fewer than ten. PCR employed 60 Vbeta and 13 Jbeta primers. Generated by immunoSEQ multiplex PCR, the TCRdb table keeps only in-frame clones and is missing some. The data hold more than 200,000 clones, with almost 70% observed a single time. CDR3 length equals 16 residues. J gave up 0 bases and V 4 bases, and 7 bases lay outside the gene matches. The germline CDR1 and CDR2 sequences are MGHRA and YSYEKL. Input material: PBMCs. This chain links TRBV4-1 with TRBJ2-3, with TRBD2 matching over 7 bases. The sequence was collected from a man aged 35-49 years in good health and CMV-seropositive. This chain's CDR3 is CASSRGGWVSTDTQYF. The CDR3 DNA sequence: TGCGCCAGCAGCCGGGGGGGGTGGGTGAGCACAGATACGCAGTATTTT.